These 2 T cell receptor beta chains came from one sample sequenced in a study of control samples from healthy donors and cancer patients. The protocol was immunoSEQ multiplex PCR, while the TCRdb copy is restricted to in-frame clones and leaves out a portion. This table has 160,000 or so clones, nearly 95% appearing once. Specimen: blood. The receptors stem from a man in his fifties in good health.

The CDR3 coding sequence is TGTGCCAGCAGTGAAGGGGCAGGGTGGTCTCAGCCCCAGCATTTT. Translated, it gives CASSEGAGWSQPQHF. This sequence joins TRBV6-1 and TRBJ1-5; tentative D call: TRBD1 (5 bases). Germline CDR1 MNHNS, CDR2 SASEGT. Trimming took off 1 base at V and 6 bases at J, with 13 bases between the two ends. CDR3 length: 15 amino acids.

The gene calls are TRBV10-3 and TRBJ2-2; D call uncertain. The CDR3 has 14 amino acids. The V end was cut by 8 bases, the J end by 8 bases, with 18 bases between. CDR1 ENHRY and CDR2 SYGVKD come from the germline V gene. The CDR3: CAIQPSPFKGELFF. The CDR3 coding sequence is TGTGCCATCCAACCCTCACCCTTTAAGGGGGAGCTGTTTTTT.